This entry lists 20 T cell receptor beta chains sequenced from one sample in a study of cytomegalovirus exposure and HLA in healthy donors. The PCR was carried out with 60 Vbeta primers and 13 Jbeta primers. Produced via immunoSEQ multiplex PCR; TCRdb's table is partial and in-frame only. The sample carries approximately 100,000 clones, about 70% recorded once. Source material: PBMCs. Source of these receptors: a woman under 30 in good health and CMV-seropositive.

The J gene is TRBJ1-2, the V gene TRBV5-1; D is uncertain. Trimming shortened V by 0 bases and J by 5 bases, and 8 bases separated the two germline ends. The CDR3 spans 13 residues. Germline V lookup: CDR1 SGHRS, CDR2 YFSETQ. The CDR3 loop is CASSLAPLYGYTF. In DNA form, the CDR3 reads TGCGCCAGCAGCTTGGCCCCCCTATATGGCTACACCTTC.

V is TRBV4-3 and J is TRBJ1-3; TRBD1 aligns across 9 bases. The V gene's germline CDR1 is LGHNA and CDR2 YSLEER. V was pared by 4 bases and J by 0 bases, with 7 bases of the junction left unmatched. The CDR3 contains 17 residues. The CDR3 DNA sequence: TGCGCCAGCAGCCGAGTACAGGGGGCGAGCTCTGGAAACACCATATATTTT. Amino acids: CASSRVQGASSGNTIYF.

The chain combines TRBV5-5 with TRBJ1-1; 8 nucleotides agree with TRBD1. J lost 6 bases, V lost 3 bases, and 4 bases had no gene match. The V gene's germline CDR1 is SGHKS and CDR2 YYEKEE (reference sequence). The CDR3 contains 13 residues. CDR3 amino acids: CASSSGGAAEAFF. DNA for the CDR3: TGTGCCAGCAGCTCAGGGGGCGCGGCTGAAGCTTTCTTT.

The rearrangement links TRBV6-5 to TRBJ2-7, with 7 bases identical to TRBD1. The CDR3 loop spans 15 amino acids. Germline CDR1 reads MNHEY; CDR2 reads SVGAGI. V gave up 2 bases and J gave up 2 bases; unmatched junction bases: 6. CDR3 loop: CASSYARGTAYEQYF. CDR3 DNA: TGTGCCAGCAGTTACGCCAGGGGGACCGCCTACGAGCAGTACTTC.

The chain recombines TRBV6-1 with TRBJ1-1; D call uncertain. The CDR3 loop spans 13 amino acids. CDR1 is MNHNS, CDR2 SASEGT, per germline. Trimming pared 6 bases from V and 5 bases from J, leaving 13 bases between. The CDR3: CASRLDGETEAFF. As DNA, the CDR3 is TGTGCCAGCAGGCTGGACGGGGAGACTGAAGCTTTCTTT.

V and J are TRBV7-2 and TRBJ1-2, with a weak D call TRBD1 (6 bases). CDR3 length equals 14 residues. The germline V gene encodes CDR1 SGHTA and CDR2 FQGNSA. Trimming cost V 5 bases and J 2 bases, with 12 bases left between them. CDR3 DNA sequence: TGTGCCAGCAGCCCAGGGGTTCAGAACTATGGCTACACCTTC. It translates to CASSPGVQNYGYTF.

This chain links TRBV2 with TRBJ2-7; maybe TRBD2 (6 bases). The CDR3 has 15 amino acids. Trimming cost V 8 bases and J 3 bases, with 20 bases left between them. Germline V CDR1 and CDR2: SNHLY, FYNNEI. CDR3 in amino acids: CASQEGQATFYEQYF. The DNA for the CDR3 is TGTGCCAGCCAGGAGGGCCAGGCGACTTTCTACGAGCAGTACTTC.

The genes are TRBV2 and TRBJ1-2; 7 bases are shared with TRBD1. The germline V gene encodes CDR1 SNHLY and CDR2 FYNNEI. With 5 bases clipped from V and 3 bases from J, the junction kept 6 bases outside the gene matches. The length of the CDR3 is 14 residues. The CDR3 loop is CASSRDSGYYGYTF. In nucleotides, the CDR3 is TGTGCCAGCAGTCGGGACAGCGGATACTATGGCTACACCTTC.

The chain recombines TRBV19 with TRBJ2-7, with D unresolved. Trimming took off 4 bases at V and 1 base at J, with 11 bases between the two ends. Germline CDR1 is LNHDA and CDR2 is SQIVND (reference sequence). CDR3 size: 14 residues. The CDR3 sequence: CASSKTGASYEQYF. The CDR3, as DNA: TGTGCCAGTAGTAAAACGGGTGCTTCCTACGAGCAGTACTTC.

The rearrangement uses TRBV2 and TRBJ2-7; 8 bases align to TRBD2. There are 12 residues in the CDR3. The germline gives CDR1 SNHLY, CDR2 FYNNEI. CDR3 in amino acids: CAQAGGPYEQYF. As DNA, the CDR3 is TGTGCACAGGCGGGAGGACCGTACGAGCAGTACTTC.

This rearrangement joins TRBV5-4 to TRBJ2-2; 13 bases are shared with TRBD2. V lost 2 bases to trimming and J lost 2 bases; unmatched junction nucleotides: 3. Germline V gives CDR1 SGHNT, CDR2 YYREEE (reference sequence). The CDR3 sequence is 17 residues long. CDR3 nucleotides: TGTGCCAGCAGCTTTGGACTAGCGGGAGCCAACACCGGGGAGCTGTTTTTT. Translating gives CASSFGLAGANTGELFF. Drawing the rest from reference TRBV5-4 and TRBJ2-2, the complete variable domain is ETGVTQSPTHLIKTRGQQVTLRCSSQSGHNTVSWYQQALGQGPQFIFQYYREEENGRGNFPPRFSGLQFPNYSSELNVNALELDDSALYLCASSFGLAGANTGELFFGEGSRLTVL.

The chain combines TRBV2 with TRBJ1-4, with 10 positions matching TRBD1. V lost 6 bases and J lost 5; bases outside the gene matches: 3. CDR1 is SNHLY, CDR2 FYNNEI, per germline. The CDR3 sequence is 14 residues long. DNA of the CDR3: TGTGCCAGCAGGCCGGGACAGGGGAATGAAAAACTGTTTTTT. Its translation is CASRPGQGNEKLFF.

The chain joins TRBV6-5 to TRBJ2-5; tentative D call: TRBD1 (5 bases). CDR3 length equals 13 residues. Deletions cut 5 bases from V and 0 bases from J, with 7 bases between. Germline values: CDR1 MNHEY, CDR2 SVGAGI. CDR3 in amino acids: CASSRQYQETQYF. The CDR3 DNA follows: TGTGCCAGCAGTAGACAGTACCAAGAGACCCAGTACTTC.

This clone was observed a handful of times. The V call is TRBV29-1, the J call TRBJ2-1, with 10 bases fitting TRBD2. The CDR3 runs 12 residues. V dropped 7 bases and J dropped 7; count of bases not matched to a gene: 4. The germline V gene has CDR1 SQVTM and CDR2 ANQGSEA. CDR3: CSAYSGRNEQFF. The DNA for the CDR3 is TGCAGCGCTTATAGCGGGAGGAATGAGCAGTTCTTC.

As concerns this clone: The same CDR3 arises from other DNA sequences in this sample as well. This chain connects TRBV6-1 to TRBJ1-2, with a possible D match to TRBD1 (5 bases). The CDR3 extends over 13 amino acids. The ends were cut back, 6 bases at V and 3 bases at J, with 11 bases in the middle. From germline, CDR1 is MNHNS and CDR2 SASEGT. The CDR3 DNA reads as TGTGCCAGCAGGCCGACAGTTTACTATGGCTACACCTTC. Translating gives CASRPTVYYGYTF.

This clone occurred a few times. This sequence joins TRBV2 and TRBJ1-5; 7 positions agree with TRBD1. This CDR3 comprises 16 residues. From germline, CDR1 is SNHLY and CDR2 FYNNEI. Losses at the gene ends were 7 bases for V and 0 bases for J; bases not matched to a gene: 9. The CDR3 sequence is CASTGRGGHSNQPQHF. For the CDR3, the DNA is TGTGCCAGCACCGGAAGAGGGGGCCATAGCAATCAGCCCCAGCATTTT.

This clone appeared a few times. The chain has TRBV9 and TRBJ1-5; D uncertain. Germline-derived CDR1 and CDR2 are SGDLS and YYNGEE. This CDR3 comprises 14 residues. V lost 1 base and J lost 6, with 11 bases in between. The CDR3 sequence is CASSVSSEGQPQHF. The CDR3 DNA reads TGTGCCAGCAGCGTATCCTCGGAGGGTCAGCCCCAGCATTTT.

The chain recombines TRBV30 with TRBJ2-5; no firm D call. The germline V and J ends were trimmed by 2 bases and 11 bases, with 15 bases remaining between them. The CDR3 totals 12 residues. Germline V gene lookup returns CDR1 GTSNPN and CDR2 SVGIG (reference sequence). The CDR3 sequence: CAWSPKVLTQYF. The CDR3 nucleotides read TGTGCCTGGAGTCCGAAAGTCTTAACTCAGTACTTC.

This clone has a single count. CDR3 region: CASSQVPSGDYNEQFF. Here the CDR3 DNA reads TGCGCCAGCAGCCAAGTACCTAGCGGTGACTACAATGAGCAGTTCTTC. The chain links TRBV4-3 to TRBJ2-1; TRBD2 agrees at 7 bases. Trimming took 1 base from V and 3 from J; bases not matched to a gene: 6. Germline V gene sequence: CDR1 LGHNA, CDR2 YSLEER. The CDR3 sequence is 16 residues long.

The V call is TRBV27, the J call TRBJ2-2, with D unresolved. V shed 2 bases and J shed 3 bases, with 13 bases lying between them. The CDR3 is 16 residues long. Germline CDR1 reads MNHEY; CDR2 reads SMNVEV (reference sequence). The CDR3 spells CASSLRSSTYTGELFF. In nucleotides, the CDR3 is TGTGCCAGCAGTTTAAGGTCTAGTACTTACACCGGGGAGCTGTTTTTT.